The TCR beta chain described here comes from a study of beta chain features in type 1 diabetes. The authors reverse transcribed all of the isolated RNA, so sequencing captured expressed TCRB transcripts. Produced via immunoSEQ multiplex PCR; TCRdb's table is partial and in-frame only. The sample contains roughly 350,000 clones, roughly 11% of which appear only once. In germline, CDR1 is GTSNPN, CDR2 SVGIG (reference sequence). Germline trimming cut 2 bases from V and 5 bases from J; bases unmatched to any gene: 2. The CDR3 spans 14 residues. Overall study results and limits: Diminished insertions and augmented deletions at VDJ junctions characterized type 1 diabetes patients. HLA influence on TCRB rearrangement stayed unresolved here.

At least ten counts were recorded for this clone. Its antigen is not identified. The sequence was collected from a woman aged 30 to 39 in good health. The chain is built from TRBV30 and TRBJ2-4, with 11 bases fitting TRBD1. Material for sequencing was naive CD4+ T cells from blood. CDR3: CAWSKGQGENIQYF. The CDR3 DNA is TGTGCCTGGAGTAAGGGACAGGGGGAAAACATTCAGTACTTC.